The clone carrying this T cell receptor beta chain appeared once. Its antigen is not identified. The sample is drawn from a study of OX40 agonist ivuxolimab in advanced cancers. Overall study findings and caveats: Nonresponders, in some cases, also had low normalized T-cell clonal expansion.

The CDR3 spans 12 residues. CDR1 MNHEY and CDR2 SMNVEV come from the germline V gene (reference sequence). Sequencing was performed with immunoSEQ multiplex PCR; in TCRdb, only in-frame clones are kept and a portion is missing. The sample has about 45,000 clones, around 80% seen once. Source: CD4+ or CD8+ T cells sorted from blood, taken in a trial of the OX40 agonist ivuxolimab. The V call is TRBV27, the J call TRBJ2-5; 8 bases are shared with TRBD1. The DNA end is more similar to TRBJ2-7, so the J call may be wrong. This sequence originates from an adult with an advanced solid tumor such as melanoma, head and neck, liver or kidney cancer. This chain's CDR3 is CASKTGEYEQYF. CDR3 nucleotides: TGTGCCAGCAAGACAGGGGAATACGAGCAGTACTTC.